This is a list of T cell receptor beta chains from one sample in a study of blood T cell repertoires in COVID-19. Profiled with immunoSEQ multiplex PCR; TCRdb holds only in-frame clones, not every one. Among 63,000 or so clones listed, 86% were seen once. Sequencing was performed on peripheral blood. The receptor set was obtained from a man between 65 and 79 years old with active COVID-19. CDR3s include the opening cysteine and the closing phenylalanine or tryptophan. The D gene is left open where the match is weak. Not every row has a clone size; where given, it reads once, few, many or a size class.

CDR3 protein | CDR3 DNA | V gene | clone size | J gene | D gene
CASTNPGGDDEQFF | TGTGCCAGCACCAACCCAGGGGGTGACGATGAGCAGTTCTTC | TRBV5-6 | NA | TRBJ2-1 | TRBD1
CASSPLAGTYEQYF | TGCGCCAGCAGCCCCCTAGCGGGAACCTACGAGCAGTACTTC | TRBV4-1 | NA | TRBJ2-7 | TRBD2
CASSPGAGQSTGELFF | TGTGCCAGCAGCCCGGGAGCGGGGCAAAGCACCGGGGAGCTGTTTTTT | TRBV5-4 | NA | TRBJ2-2 | TRBD2
CASSGPSGAYNEQFF | TGCGCCAGCAGCGGCCCAAGCGGGGCCTACAATGAGCAGTTCTTC | TRBV4-1 | once | TRBJ2-1 | TRBD2
CASSLPPGTGAETQYF | TGTGCCAGCAGCCTACCCCCCGGGACAGGGGCAGAGACCCAGTACTTC | TRBV6-2/TRBV6-3 | NA | TRBJ2-5 | TRBD1
CSVEGQGGYEQYF | TGCAGCGTCGAGGGGCAGGGAGGGTACGAGCAGTACTTC | TRBV29-1 | few | TRBJ2-7 | TRBD2
CAWSGAALSTDTQYF | TGTGCCTGGAGTGGAGCGGCCCTTAGCACAGATACGCAGTATTTT | TRBV30 | NA | TRBJ2-3 | NA
CASSLFQGSGELFF | TGTGCCAGCAGCTTATTTCAGGGGAGCGGGGAGCTGTTTTTT | TRBV7-3 | NA | TRBJ2-2 | NA
CASSPQPAGEVEQYF | TGTGCCAGCTCACCACAGCCAGCGGGAGAGGTCGAGCAGTACTTC | TRBV18 | NA | TRBJ2-7 | TRBD2
CASSSLPSGRETQYF | TGTGCCAGCAGCTCACTGCCTAGCGGACGGGAGACCCAGTACTTC | TRBV7-3 | NA | TRBJ2-5 | TRBD2
CARGVGGLSSGNTIYF | TGTGCCAGAGGCGTGGGGGGACTGAGCTCTGGAAACACCATATATTTT | TRBV2 | NA | TRBJ1-3 | NA
CASSLSIGGQSYEQYF | TGTGCCAGCAGTTTATCGATTGGGGGCCAAAGCTACGAGCAGTACTTC | TRBV27 | NA | TRBJ2-7 | NA
CASSPAGGASTDTQYF | TGTGCCAGCTCACCCGCCGGAGGGGCTAGCACAGATACGCAGTATTTT | TRBV18 | once | TRBJ2-3 | NA
CASSPRTGLAQHF | TGTGCCAGCAGCCCCCGGACAGGGCTGGCCCAGCATTTT | TRBV7-2 | once | TRBJ1-5 | TRBD1
CASRRSGYTF | TGTGCCAGCAGGCGGAGTGGCTACACCTTC | TRBV27 | NA | TRBJ1-2 | NA
CASSPTRGGGTGFRNEQFF | TGTGCCAGTAGCCCCACCCGAGGTGGCGGGACAGGGTTCCGCAATGAGCAGTTCTTC | TRBV19 | NA | TRBJ2-1 | TRBD1
CASSGGVGTNEKLFF | TGTGCCAGCAGCGGGGGGGTGGGAACTAATGAAAAACTGTTTTTT | TRBV7-2 | NA | TRBJ1-4 | NA
CASSLEPHPTGPSSGYTF | TGCGCCAGCAGCTTGGAACCCCACCCTACAGGCCCTTCCTCTGGCTACACCTTC | TRBV5-1 | NA | TRBJ1-2 | NA
CASSLGQYLNTEAFF | TGTGCCAGCAGCCTCGGACAGTATTTGAACACTGAAGCTTTCTTT | TRBV7-2 | NA | TRBJ1-1 | NA
CASTPVGQGLYGYTF | TGTGCCAGCACCCCAGTGGGACAGGGGTTATATGGCTACACCTTC | TRBV27 | NA | TRBJ1-2 | TRBD1
CSAAPGGEQFF | TGCAGTGCCGCGCCGGGGGGTGAGCAGTTCTTC | TRBV20-1 | NA | TRBJ2-1 | TRBD2
CASSLGGLAGDQETQYF | TGTGCCAGCAGCTTAGGGGGACTAGCGGGGGACCAAGAGACCCAGTACTTC | TRBV7-9 | NA | TRBJ2-5 | TRBD2
CASRKGDGSQETQYF | TGTGCCAGCAGGAAGGGGGACGGAAGCCAAGAGACCCAGTACTTC | TRBV6-5 | NA | TRBJ2-5 | NA
CASSLGGGGNPNQPQHF | TGTGCCAGCAGCTTAGGCGGAGGCGGAAACCCTAATCAGCCCCAGCATTTT | TRBV7-2 | NA | TRBJ1-5 | NA